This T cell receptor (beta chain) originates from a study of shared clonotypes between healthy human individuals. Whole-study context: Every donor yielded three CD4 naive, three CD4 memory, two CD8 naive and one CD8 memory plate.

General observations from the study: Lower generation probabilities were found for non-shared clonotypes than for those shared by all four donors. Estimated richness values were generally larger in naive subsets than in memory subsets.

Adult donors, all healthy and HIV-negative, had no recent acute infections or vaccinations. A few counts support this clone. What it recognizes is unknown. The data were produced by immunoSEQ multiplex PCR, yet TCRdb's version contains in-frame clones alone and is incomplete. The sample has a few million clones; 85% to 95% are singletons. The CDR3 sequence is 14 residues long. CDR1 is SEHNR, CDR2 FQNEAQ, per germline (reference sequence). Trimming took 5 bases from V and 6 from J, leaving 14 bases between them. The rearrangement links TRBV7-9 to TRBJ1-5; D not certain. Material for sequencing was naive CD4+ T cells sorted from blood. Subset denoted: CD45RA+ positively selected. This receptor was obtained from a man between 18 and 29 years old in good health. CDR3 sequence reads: CASSANSARQPQHF. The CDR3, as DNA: TGTGCCAGCAGCGCAAACAGCGCTCGTCAGCCCCAGCATTTT.